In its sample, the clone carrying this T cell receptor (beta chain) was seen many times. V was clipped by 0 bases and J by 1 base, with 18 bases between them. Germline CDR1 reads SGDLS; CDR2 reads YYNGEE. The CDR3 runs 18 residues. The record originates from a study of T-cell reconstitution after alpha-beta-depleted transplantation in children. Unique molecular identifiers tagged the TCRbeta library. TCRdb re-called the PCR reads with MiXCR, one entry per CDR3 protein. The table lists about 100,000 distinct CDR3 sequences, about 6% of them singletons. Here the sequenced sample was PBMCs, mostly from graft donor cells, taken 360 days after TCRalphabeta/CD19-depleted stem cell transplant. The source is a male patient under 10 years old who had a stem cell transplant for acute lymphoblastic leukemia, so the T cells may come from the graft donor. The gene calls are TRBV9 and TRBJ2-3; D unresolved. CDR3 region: CASSVDPQVGLGTDTQYF. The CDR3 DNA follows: TGTGCCAGCAGCGTAGATCCCCAAGTCGGGTTAGGCACAGATACGCAGTATTTT.